The 10 T cell receptor beta chains listed next were all sequenced from one sample in a study of CD8 T cells in Susac syndrome. RNA was extracted with the RNeasy kit, and a quantity of 0.5 to 1 ug was reverse transcribed using random hexamers. TCRdb fed the immunoSEQ multiplex PCR reads into MiXCR, producing one record per CDR3 protein. The top ten clones hold 0.093% of a sample with about 180,000 distinct CDR3 sequences, about 94% of them seen once. The sample consisted of CD4+ T cells from PBMCs. These TCRs come from a human donor with multiple sclerosis.

The CDR3 DNA reads TGTGCCAGTAGTATCGGGGGAAGGAGAGATACGCAGTATTTT. It yields the protein CASSIGGRRDTQYF. The J gene is TRBJ2-3, the V gene TRBV19; weak D call: TRBD2 (6 bases). CDR1 LNHDA and CDR2 SQIVND come from the germline V gene (reference sequence). The length of the CDR3 is 14 residues. Deletions cut 3 bases from V and 5 bases from J, with 12 bases between.

The CDR3 region is CASSLSSERNQPQHF. DNA for the CDR3: TGTGCCAGCAGTTTATCGTCGGAACGCAATCAGCCCCAGCATTTT. The chain has TRBV27 and TRBJ1-5; D is unclear. Trimming left V 0 bases short and J 2 bases short, with 8 bases between. This CDR3 comprises 15 residues. Germline CDR1 MNHEY, CDR2 SMNVEV (reference sequence).

The V gene is TRBV7-9, the J gene TRBJ1-2; D is uncertain. Trimming removed 6 bases at V and 0 bases at J, with 8 bases between. Per germline, CDR1 SEHNR and CDR2 FQNEAQ (reference sequence). The CDR3 contains 13 residues. CDR3 coding DNA: TGTGCCAGCAGTCCCGGAGCTAACTATGGCTACACCTTC. As protein: CASSPGANYGYTF. The full variable domain, completed using reference TRBV7-9 and TRBJ1-2, is DTGVSQNPRHKITKRGQNVTFRCDPISEHNRLYWYRQTLGQGPEFLTYFQNEAQLEKSRLLSDRFSAERPKGSFSTLEIQRTEQGDSAMYLCASSPGANYGYTFGSGTRLTVV.

This clonotype appeared once. J is TRBJ2-7 and V is TRBV7-9; D may be TRBD2 (5 bases). Germline values: CDR1 SEHNR, CDR2 FQNEAQ (reference sequence). The ends were cut back, 3 bases at V and 3 bases at J, with 12 bases in the middle. The CDR3 has 14 residues. The CDR3 coding sequence is TGTGCCAGCAGCTTCCCGACTACGATCTACGAGCAGTACTTC. It translates to CASSFPTTIYEQYF.

J is TRBJ2-1 and V is TRBV4-3; 7 bases line up with TRBD2. V shed 3 bases and J 1 base; nucleotides not matched to a gene: 9. Germline CDR1 is LGHNA and CDR2 is YSLEER. The CDR3 length is 17 residues. This chain's CDR3 is CASSHSSVRGSYNEQFF. The DNA for the CDR3 is TGCGCCAGCAGCCATTCCTCCGTGCGGGGGTCCTACAATGAGCAGTTCTTC.

V and J are TRBV4-2 and TRBJ2-7, with 8 bases lining up with TRBD1. The CDR3 runs 15 residues. J lost 0 bases, V lost 6 bases, and 7 bases had no gene match. Germline V lookup: CDR1 LGHNA, CDR2 YNFKEQ. CDR3 sequence (DNA): TGTGCCAGCAGACCTCAGGGGGCTAGCTCCTACGAGCAGTACTTC. This sequence encodes CASRPQGASSYEQYF.

The chain combines TRBV3-1 with TRBJ2-1, with 11 bases matching TRBD2. V was pared by 1 base and J by 9 bases, with 2 bases of the junction left unmatched. CDR1 LGHDT and CDR2 YNNKEL come from the germline V gene (reference sequence). There are 14 residues in the CDR3. CDR3 region: CASSQGGTSGEQFF. CDR3 DNA sequence: TGTGCCAGCAGCCAAGGCGGGACTAGCGGTGAGCAGTTCTTC.

This clonotype was detected a few times. CDR3 protein: CASGSLETQYF. The DNA of the CDR3 is TGTGCCAGCGGGAGTTTGGAGACCCAGTACTTC. The chain employs TRBV6-2 or TRBV6-3 and TRBJ2-5; a weak D match, TRBD2 (5 bases). CDR1 and CDR2 from the germline V gene are MNHEY and SVGEGT. V was trimmed by 8 bases and J by 5 bases, leaving 9 bases between them. This CDR3 comprises 11 residues.

J is TRBJ1-5 and V is TRBV27; 7 bases line up with TRBD1. This CDR3 spans 14 amino acids. Germline loops: CDR1 MNHEY, CDR2 SMNVEV (reference sequence). J gave up 7 bases and V 3 bases, and 6 bases lay outside the gene matches. The DNA for the CDR3 is TGTGCCAGCAGTTTCCAGGGGGGCAGGCAGCCCCAGCATTTT. Protein sequence: CASSFQGGRQPQHF.

V usage is TRBV29-1 and J usage is TRBJ2-1; D is ambiguous. Germline CDR1 is SQVTM and CDR2 is ANQGSEA. The CDR3 extends over 12 amino acids. CDR3 protein: CSGDTAYNEQFF. CDR3 nucleotides: TGCAGTGGAGATACAGCTTACAATGAGCAGTTCTTC.